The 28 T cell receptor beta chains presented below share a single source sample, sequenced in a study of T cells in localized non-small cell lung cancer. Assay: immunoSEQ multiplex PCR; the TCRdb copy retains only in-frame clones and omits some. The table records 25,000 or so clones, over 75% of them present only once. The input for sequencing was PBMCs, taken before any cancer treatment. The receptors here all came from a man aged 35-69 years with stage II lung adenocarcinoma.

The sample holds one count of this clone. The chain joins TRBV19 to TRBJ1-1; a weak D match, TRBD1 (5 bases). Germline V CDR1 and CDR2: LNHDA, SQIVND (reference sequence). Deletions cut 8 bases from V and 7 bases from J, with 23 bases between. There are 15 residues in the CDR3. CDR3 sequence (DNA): TGTGCCAGTGCGGACGGGAAAAGTGGGGCTAGTGAAGCTTTCTTT. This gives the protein CASADGKSGASEAFF.

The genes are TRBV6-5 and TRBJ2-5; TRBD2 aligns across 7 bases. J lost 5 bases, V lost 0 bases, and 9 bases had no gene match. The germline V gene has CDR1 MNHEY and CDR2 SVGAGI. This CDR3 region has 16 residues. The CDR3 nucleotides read TGTGCCAGCAGTTACTCCCCGGGAGGAGTGGAGGAGACCCAGTACTTC. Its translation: CASSYSPGGVEETQYF.

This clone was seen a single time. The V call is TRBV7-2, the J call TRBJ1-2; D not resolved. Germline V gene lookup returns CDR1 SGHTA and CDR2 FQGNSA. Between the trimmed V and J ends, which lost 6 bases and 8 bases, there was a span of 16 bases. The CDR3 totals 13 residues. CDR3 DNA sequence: TGTGCCAGCAGACGAATTGGCGTCGAAGGCTACACCTTC. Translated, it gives CASRRIGVEGYTF.

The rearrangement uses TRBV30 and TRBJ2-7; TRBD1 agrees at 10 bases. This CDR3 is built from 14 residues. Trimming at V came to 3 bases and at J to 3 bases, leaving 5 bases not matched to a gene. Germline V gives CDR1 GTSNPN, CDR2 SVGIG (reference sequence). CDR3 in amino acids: CAWRSGTGDYEQYF. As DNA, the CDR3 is TGTGCCTGGAGGTCCGGGACAGGGGACTACGAGCAGTACTTC.

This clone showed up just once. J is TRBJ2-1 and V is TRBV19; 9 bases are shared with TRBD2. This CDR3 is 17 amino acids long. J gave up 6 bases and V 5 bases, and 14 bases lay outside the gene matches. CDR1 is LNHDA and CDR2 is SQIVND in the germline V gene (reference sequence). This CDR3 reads CASSVPSGSGSINEQFF. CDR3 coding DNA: TGTGCCAGTAGTGTACCCTCAGGTAGCGGGAGTATCAATGAGCAGTTCTTC.

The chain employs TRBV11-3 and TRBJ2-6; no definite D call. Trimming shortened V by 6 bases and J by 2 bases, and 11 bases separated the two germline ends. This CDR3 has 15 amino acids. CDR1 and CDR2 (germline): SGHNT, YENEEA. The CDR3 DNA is TGTGCCAGCAGTTTTAGTAACCCTGGGGCCAACGTCCTGACTTTC. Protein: CASSFSNPGANVLTF.

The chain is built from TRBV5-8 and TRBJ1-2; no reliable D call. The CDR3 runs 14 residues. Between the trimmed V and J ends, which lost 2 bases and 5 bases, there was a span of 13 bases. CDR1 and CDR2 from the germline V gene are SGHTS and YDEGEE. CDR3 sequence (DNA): TGTGCCAGCAGCTTAAGTACGGGAGAATATGGCTACACCTTC. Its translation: CASSLSTGEYGYTF.

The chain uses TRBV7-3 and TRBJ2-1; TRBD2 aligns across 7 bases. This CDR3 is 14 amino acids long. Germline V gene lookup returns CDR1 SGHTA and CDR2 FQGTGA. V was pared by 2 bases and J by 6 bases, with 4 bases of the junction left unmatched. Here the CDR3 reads CASSLSTGGNEQFF. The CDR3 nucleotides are TGTGCCAGCAGCTTATCAACGGGGGGCAATGAGCAGTTCTTC. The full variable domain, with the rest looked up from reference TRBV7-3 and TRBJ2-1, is GAGVSQTPSNKVTEKGKYVELRCDPISGHTALYWYRQSLGQGPEFLIYFQGTGAADDSGLPNDRFFAVRPEGSVSTLKIQRTERGDSAVYLCASSLSTGGNEQFFGPGTRLTVL.

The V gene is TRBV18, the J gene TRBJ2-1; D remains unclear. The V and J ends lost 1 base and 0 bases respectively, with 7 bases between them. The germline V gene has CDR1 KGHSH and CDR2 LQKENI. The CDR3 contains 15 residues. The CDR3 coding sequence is TGTGCCAGCTCACCACTAGAGAGCTCCTACAATGAGCAGTTCTTC. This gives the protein CASSPLESSYNEQFF.

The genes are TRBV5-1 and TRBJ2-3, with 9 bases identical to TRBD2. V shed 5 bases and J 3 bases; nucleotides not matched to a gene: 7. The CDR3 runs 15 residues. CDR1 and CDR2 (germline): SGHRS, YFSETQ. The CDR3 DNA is TGCGCCAGCAGGCGGGAGGGGCGGGAGACAGATACGCAGTATTTT. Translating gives CASRREGRETDTQYF.

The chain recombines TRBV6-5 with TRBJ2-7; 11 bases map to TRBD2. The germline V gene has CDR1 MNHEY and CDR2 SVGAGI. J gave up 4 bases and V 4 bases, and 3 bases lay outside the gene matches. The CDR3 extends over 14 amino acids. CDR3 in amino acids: CASSFTSGRYEQYF. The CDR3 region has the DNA TGTGCCAGCAGTTTCACTAGCGGGAGATACGAGCAGTACTTC.

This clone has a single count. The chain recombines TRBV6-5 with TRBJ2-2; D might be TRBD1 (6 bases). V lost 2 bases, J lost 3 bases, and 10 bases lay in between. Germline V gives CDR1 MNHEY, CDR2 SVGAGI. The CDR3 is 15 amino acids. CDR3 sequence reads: CASSYGGRYTGELFF. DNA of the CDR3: TGTGCCAGCAGTTACGGGGGCAGGTACACCGGGGAGCTGTTTTTT.

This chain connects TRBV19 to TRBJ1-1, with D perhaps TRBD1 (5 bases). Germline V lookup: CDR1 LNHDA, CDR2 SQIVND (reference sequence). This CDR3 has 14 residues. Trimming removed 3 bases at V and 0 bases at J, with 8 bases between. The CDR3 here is CASSMGLMNTEAFF. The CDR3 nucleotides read TGTGCCAGTAGTATGGGACTGATGAACACTGAAGCTTTCTTT.

As DNA, the CDR3 is TGTGCCAGCCGAAAGGGTCTAGCGGGGGGTAAGAGCCCCTACAATGAGCAGTTCTTC. Translated, it gives CASRKGLAGGKSPYNEQFF. J is TRBJ2-1 and V is TRBV7-9; 11 bases map to TRBD2. This CDR3 comprises 19 residues. V was clipped by 8 bases and J by 2 bases; unmatched bases: 17. Germline values: CDR1 SEHNR, CDR2 FQNEAQ (reference sequence).

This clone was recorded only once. The CDR3 nucleotides are TGTGCCAGCAGTTCGGGACTAGCGGGATCAGATACGCAGTATTTT. As protein: CASSSGLAGSDTQYF. This chain links TRBV6-6 with TRBJ2-3, with 13 bases identical to TRBD2. Germline assignment: CDR1 MNHNY and CDR2 SVGAGI (reference sequence). V was pared by 4 bases and J by 4 bases, with 2 bases of the junction left unmatched. The length of the CDR3 is 15 residues.

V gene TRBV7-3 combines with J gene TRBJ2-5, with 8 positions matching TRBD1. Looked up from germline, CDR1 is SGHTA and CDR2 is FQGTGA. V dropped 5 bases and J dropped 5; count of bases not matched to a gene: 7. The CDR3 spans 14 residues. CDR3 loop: CASSPSGGAETQYF. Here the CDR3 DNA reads TGTGCCAGCAGCCCATCAGGGGGCGCCGAGACCCAGTACTTC.

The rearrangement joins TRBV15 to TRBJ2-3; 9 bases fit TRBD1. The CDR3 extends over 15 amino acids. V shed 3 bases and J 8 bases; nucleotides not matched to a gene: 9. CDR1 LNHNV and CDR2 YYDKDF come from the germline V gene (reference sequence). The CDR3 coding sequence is TGTGCCACCAGCAGCAGGACAGGGGCCCTTGGTACGCAGTATTTT. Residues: CATSSRTGALGTQYF. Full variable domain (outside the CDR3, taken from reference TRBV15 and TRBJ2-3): DAMVIQNPRYQVTQFGKPVTLSCSQTLNHNVMYWYQQKSSQAPKLLFHYYDKDFNNEADTPDNFQSRRPNTSFCFLDIRSPGLGDTAMYLCATSSRTGALGTQYFGPGTRLTVL.

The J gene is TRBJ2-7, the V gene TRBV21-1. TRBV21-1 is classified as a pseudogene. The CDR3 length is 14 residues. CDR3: CASSIGPYPIEQYF. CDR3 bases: TGTGCCAGCAGCATCGGACCCTACCCCATCGAGCAGTACTTC.

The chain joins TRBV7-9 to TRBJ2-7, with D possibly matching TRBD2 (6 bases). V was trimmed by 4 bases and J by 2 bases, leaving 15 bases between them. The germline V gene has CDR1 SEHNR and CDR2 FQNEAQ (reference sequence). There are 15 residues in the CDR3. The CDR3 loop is CASSSNSGGPYEQYF. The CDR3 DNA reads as TGTGCCAGCAGCTCGAATAGCGGCGGCCCCTACGAGCAGTACTTC.

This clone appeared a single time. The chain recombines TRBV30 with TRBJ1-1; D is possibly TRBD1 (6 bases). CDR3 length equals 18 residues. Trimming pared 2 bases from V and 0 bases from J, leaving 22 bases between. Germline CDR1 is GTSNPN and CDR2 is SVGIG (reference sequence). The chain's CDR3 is CAWSSSGGRGAVNTEAFF. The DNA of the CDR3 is TGTGCCTGGAGTTCTTCGGGGGGCAGGGGAGCGGTGAACACTGAAGCTTTCTTT.

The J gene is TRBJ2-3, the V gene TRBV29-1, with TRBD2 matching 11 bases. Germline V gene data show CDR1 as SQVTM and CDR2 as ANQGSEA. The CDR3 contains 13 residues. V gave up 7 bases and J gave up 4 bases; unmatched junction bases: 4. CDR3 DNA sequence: TGCAGCGCCACTAGCGGGAGTGCAGATACGCAGTATTTT. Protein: CSATSGSADTQYF.

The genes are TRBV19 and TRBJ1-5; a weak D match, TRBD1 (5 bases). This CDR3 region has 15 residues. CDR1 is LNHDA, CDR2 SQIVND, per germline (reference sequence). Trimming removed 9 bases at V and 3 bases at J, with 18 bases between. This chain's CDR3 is CASTPGGGLNQPQHF. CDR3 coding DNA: TGTGCCAGCACCCCCGGGGGGGGACTCAATCAGCCCCAGCATTTT.

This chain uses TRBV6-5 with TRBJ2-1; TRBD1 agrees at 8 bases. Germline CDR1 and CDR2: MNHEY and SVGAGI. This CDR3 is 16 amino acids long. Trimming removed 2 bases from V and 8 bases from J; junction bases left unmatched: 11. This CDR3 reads CASSYRTGTSSDEQFF. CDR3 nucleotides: TGTGCCAGCAGTTACAGGACAGGGACATCCTCGGATGAGCAGTTCTTC.

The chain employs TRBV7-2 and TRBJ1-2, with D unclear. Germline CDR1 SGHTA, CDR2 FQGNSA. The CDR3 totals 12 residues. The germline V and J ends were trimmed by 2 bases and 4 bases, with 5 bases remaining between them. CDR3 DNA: TGTGCCAGCAGCTTAATGGTCTATGGCTACACCTTC. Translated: CASSLMVYGYTF.

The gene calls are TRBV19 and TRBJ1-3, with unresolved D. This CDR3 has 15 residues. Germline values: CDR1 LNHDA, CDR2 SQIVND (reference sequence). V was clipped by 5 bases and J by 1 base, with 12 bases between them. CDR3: CASSQMGGSGNTIYF. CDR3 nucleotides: TGTGCCAGTAGTCAAATGGGAGGGTCTGGAAACACCATATATTTT.

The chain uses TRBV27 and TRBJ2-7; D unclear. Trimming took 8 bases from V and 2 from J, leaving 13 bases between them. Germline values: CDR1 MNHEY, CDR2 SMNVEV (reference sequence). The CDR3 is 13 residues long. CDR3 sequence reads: CASGPTVAYEQYF. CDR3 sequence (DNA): TGTGCCAGCGGTCCGACCGTCGCCTACGAGCAGTACTTC.

CDR3 sequence (DNA): TGCGCCAGCAGCTATACAACACAGGGGGCGCGGGAGACCCAGTACTTC. Its protein product is CASSYTTQGARETQYF. The gene calls are TRBV5-1 and TRBJ2-5; 9 bases fit TRBD1. J was trimmed by 5 bases and V by 3 bases; bases with no gene match: 11. CDR1 and CDR2 from the germline V gene are SGHRS and YFSETQ. The CDR3 sequence is 16 residues long.

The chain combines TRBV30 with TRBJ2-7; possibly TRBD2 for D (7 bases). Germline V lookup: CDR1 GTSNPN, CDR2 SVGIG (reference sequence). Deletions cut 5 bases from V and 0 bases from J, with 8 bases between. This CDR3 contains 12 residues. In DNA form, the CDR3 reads TGTGCCTGGGCGGGGGCCTCCTACGAGCAGTACTTC. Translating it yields CAWAGASYEQYF.